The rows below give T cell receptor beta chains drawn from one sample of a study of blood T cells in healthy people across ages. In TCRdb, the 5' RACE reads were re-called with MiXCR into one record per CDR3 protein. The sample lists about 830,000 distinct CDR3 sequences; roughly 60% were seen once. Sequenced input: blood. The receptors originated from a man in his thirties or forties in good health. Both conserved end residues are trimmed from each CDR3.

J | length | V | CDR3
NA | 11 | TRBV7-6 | ASSPGTALEQY
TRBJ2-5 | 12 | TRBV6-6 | ASRPDRVQETQY
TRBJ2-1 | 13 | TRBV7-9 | ASSLLTSSFREQF
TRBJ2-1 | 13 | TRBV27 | ASSLYFSGYDEQF
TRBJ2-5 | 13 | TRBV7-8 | ASSLLLGERETQY
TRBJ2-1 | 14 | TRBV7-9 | ASSLRGGGVKDEQF
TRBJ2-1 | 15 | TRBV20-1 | SASGLAGVGGYNEQF
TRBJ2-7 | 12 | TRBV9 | ASSVGTEYYEQY
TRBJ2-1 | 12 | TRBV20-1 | SANQAVLYNEQF
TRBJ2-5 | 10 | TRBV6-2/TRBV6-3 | ASSYMVGTQY
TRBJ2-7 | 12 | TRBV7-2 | ASGRGGAPYEQY